A single sample gave rise to the 2 T cell receptor beta chains below, sequenced in a study of cytomegalovirus exposure and HLA in healthy donors. Assay used: immunoSEQ multiplex PCR; TCRdb lists only in-frame clones, some missing. This table holds some 76,000 clones, approximately 94% found once. Sequencing was performed on PBMCs. These receptors originate from a young woman in good health and CMV-seropositive.

This clone was recorded a few times. The chain links TRBV5-1 to TRBJ1-2; D gene unclear. The CDR3 contains 12 residues. V lost 0 bases, J lost 4 bases, and 4 bases lay in between. Germline lookup yields CDR1 SGHRS and CDR2 YFSETQ. This CDR3 reads CASSLESYGYTF. The CDR3 coding sequence is TGCGCCAGCAGCTTGGAGAGCTATGGCTACACCTTC.

The count of this clone is one. The chain has TRBV2 and TRBJ2-3; D is ambiguous. Germline-derived CDR1 and CDR2 are SNHLY and FYNNEI. The CDR3 length is 12 residues. V was cut by 5 bases and J by 3 bases, with 6 bases left in between. This CDR3 is CASSLATDTQYF. In DNA, the CDR3 is TGTGCCAGCAGTTTGGCAACAGATACGCAGTATTTT.